These 30 T cell receptor beta chains originate from one sample sequenced in a study of Graves' ophthalmopathy and Graves' hyperthyroidism. RNA served as the template for amplifying TCR beta CDR3 regions. HTBI primers were employed in first-round RT-PCR, then a second-round multiplex PCR followed. TCRdb analysed the multiplex PCR reads with MiXCR anew, one entry per CDR3 protein. Of roughly 500,000 distinct CDR3 sequences listed, approximately 15% are singletons. The sequencing input was blood. The receptors stem from a woman aged 30 to 39 with Graves' ophthalmopathy.

The table lists this clonotype with a few counts. The chain employs TRBV5-6 and TRBJ1-1, with D unclear. The CDR3 totals 15 residues. Trimming stripped 0 bases from V and 1 base from J, with 10 bases between. Germline V gene sequence: CDR1 SGHDT, CDR2 YYEEEE. The CDR3 DNA follows: TGTGCCAGCAGCTTGGCTATCGGAGCGAACACTGAAGCTTTCTTT. Its translation: CASSLAIGANTEAFF.

The chain is built from TRBV15 and TRBJ2-7; D is unresolved. The CDR3 runs 14 residues. Germline CDR1 reads LNHNV; CDR2 reads YYDKDF (reference sequence). V was shortened by 5 bases and J by 0 bases, with 11 bases between the two germline ends. The CDR3 protein is CATSGPAFSYEQYF. The CDR3 DNA reads TGTGCCACCAGCGGACCTGCCTTCTCCTACGAGCAGTACTTC.

The chain joins TRBV6-4 to TRBJ2-7, with 8 positions matching TRBD2. Germline loops: CDR1 MRHNA, CDR2 SNTAGT. Unmatched junction bases numbered 12, after V lost 6 bases and J lost 2 bases. The CDR3 is 16 amino acids. CDR3 coding DNA: TGTGCCAGCAGGACTCACAATAGCGGGGCGACCTACGAGCAGTACTTC. It translates to CASRTHNSGATYEQYF.

This clonotype was recorded at least ten times. The CDR3 region is CAWSSGPGRTNTEAFF. DNA for the CDR3: TGTGCCTGGAGCTCTGGGCCGGGGCGGACGAACACTGAAGCTTTCTTT. V usage is TRBV30 and J usage is TRBJ1-1; tentatively, D is TRBD1 (5 bases). V lost 3 bases and J 1 base, leaving 18 bases between the germline ends. The V gene's germline CDR1 is GTSNPN and CDR2 SVGIG (reference sequence). The CDR3 totals 16 residues.

V is TRBV3-1 and J is TRBJ1-3; no firm D call. Germline lookup yields CDR1 LGHDT and CDR2 YNNKEL (reference sequence). The CDR3 spans 15 residues. V was trimmed by 2 bases and J by 0 bases, leaving 8 bases between them. CDR3 coding DNA: TGTGCCAGCAGCCAACAGCCGTCCTCTGGAAACACCATATATTTT. This sequence encodes CASSQQPSSGNTIYF.

V is TRBV15 and J is TRBJ2-5, with 7 bases aligning to TRBD2. The germline V gene encodes CDR1 LNHNV and CDR2 YYDKDF (reference sequence). The CDR3 runs to 16 residues. With V trimmed by 1 base and J by 2 bases, 7 bases remained unmatched. This chain's CDR3 is CATSRVGGTRQETQYF. CDR3 DNA sequence: TGTGCCACCAGCAGAGTGGGGGGGACCCGTCAAGAGACCCAGTACTTC.

This clonotype was detected many times. The J gene is TRBJ1-1, the V gene TRBV20-1; unclear D gene. V was cut by 6 bases and J by 3 bases, with 14 bases left in between. The length of the CDR3 is 13 residues. Germline loops: CDR1 DFQATT, CDR2 SNEGSKA (reference sequence). The chain's CDR3 is CSAKGRLDTEAFF. The CDR3, as DNA: TGCAGTGCCAAAGGTCGGCTGGACACTGAAGCTTTCTTT.

The gene calls are TRBV12-3 or TRBV12-4 and TRBJ1-1; D is uncertain. The V end lost 7 bases, the J end lost 1 base, and 10 bases lay between the germline ends. This CDR3 is 13 amino acids long. The CDR3 sequence is CASKTETNTEAFF. The CDR3, as DNA: TGTGCCAGCAAGACGGAGACGAACACTGAAGCTTTCTTT.

J is TRBJ2-2 and V is TRBV12-3 or TRBV12-4; tentatively, D is TRBD2 (5 bases). CDR3 length equals 15 residues. The germline V and J ends were trimmed by 6 bases and 4 bases, with 15 bases remaining between them. CDR3 coding DNA: TGTGCCAGCAGAGGGTTCGGGGTTCGCACCGGGGAGCTGTTTTTT. This sequence encodes CASRGFGVRTGELFF.

This clonotype was recorded at least ten times. J is TRBJ2-5 and V is TRBV7-2, with TRBD1 identical over 7 bases. CDR3 size: 16 residues. V shed 5 bases, J shed 3 bases, and the junction held 12 bases outside the gene matches. Germline loops: CDR1 SGHTA, CDR2 FQGNSA. CDR3 nucleotide sequence: TGTGCCAGCAGCAACCCCGGGACAGACTTCAAAGAGACCCAGTACTTC. It encodes CASSNPGTDFKETQYF.

This clonotype has at least ten counts. The CDR3 coding sequence is TGTGCCAGCAGCTTAGGGGTAGCGATCTGGTACCAAGAGACCCAGTACTTC. Translation gives CASSLGVAIWYQETQYF. The chain combines TRBV11-2 with TRBJ2-5; perhaps TRBD2 as D (5 bases). The ends were cut back, 1 base at V and 0 bases at J, with 15 bases in the middle. The CDR3 has 17 residues. Germline V CDR1 and CDR2: SGHAT, FQNNGV.

At least ten counts were recorded for this clonotype. The rearrangement joins TRBV27 to TRBJ2-7; TRBD2 agrees at 11 bases. Losses at the gene ends were 4 bases for V and 5 bases for J; bases not matched to a gene: 7. The CDR3 consists of 15 residues. In germline, CDR1 is MNHEY, CDR2 SMNVEV (reference sequence). The DNA for the CDR3 is TGTGCCAGCAGTTACACTAGCGGGAGAATCGACGAGCAGTACTTC. It translates to CASSYTSGRIDEQYF.

The table lists this clonotype with many counts. The chain uses TRBV6-5 and TRBJ1-5; 8 nucleotides match TRBD1. The CDR3 contains 15 residues. Germline V CDR1 and CDR2: MNHEY, SVGAGI. V lost 2 bases to trimming and J lost 5 bases; unmatched junction nucleotides: 5. The CDR3 DNA reads as TGTGCCAGCAGTTACCTAGGACAGGGAGATCAGCCCCAGCATTTT. This translates into CASSYLGQGDQPQHF.

The DNA of the CDR3 is TGTGCCAGCAGCCAATCCAGGGCAGGGCAAGAGACCCAGTACTTC. Its protein is CASSQSRAGQETQYF. J is TRBJ2-5 and V is TRBV3-1, with D maybe TRBD1 (5 bases). The CDR3 is 15 residues long. Germline V gene sequence: CDR1 LGHDT, CDR2 YNNKEL (reference sequence). V dropped 2 bases and J dropped 2 bases, with 12 bases sitting between them.

With regard to this clonotype: This may be a read error, as it is one base from a much larger clone. The rearrangement joins TRBV3-1 to TRBJ2-2, with a possible D match to TRBD1 (6 bases). The length of the CDR3 is 18 residues. Germline values: CDR1 LGHDT, CDR2 YNNKEL (reference sequence). The CDR3 DNA is TGTGCCAGCAGCCAAGAATATAGGGGACACATAAACACCGGGGAGCTGGTTTTT. This encodes CASSQEYRGHINTGELVF.

This clonotype was counted at least ten times. The chain couples TRBV6-1 to TRBJ2-6; D gene ambiguous. The CDR3 has 16 amino acids. From germline, CDR1 is MNHNS and CDR2 SASEGT. The ends were cut back, 7 bases at V and 0 bases at J, with 13 bases in the middle. CDR3 in amino acids: CASIGPDGSGANVLTF. The CDR3 bases are TGTGCCAGCATTGGCCCGGATGGCTCTGGGGCCAACGTCCTGACTTTC.

This chain connects TRBV28 to TRBJ1-1; D is unresolved. The CDR3 is made up of 14 amino acids. The germline V gene encodes CDR1 MDHEN and CDR2 SYDVKM. Trimming stripped 5 bases from V and 2 bases from J, with 12 bases between. The CDR3 sequence: CASSPPDINTEAFF. In DNA form, the CDR3 reads TGTGCCAGCAGTCCACCCGACATAAACACTGAAGCTTTCTTT.

This clonotype was picked up many times. V gene TRBV4-1 combines with J gene TRBJ1-5, with D unclear. The CDR3 spans 16 residues. Trimming stripped 0 bases from V and 1 base from J, with 10 bases between. Germline V gene sequence: CDR1 MGHRA, CDR2 YSYEKL. The CDR3 protein is CASSQDKLASNQPQHF. CDR3 bases: TGCGCCAGCAGCCAAGATAAATTGGCCAGCAATCAGCCCCAGCATTTT.

This clonotype has ten or more counts. The chain is built from TRBV11-1 and TRBJ1-1; 9 bases map to TRBD1. The CDR3 is 17 amino acids. Germline V CDR1 and CDR2: SGHAT, FQDESV (reference sequence). J was trimmed by 1 base and V by 4 bases; bases with no gene match: 10. The CDR3 reads CASSSDPGQGTNTEAFF. DNA for the CDR3: TGTGCCAGCAGCTCGGATCCGGGACAGGGTACGAACACTGAAGCTTTCTTT.

This clonotype was counted many times. The chain combines TRBV20-1 with TRBJ1-6; no reliable D call. The V and J ends lost 0 bases and 7 bases respectively, with 10 bases between them. The germline gives CDR1 DFQATT, CDR2 SNEGSKA (reference sequence). CDR3 length: 14 amino acids. In DNA form, the CDR3 reads TGCAGTGCTAGAGATCGGGCGGCGAATTCACCCCTCCACTTT. Translated, it gives CSARDRAANSPLHF.

The chain couples TRBV28 to TRBJ1-1; D is unresolved. Germline V gene lookup returns CDR1 MDHEN and CDR2 SYDVKM. Between the trimmed V and J ends, which lost 5 bases and 1 base, there was a span of 14 bases. This CDR3 is 15 amino acids long. The DNA for the CDR3 is TGTGCCAGCAGTCGACTGGACCTAGGGAACACTGAAGCTTTCTTT. Its protein is CASSRLDLGNTEAFF.

The V gene is TRBV7-8, the J gene TRBJ2-7; 7 bases are a match to TRBD1. Germline assignment: CDR1 SGHVS and CDR2 FQNEAQ. J was trimmed by 7 bases and V by 2 bases; bases with no gene match: 11. CDR3 length: 15 residues. CDR3 in amino acids: CASSLFTRAGGEQYF. The DNA of the CDR3 is TGTGCCAGCAGCTTATTTACTAGGGCAGGGGGAGAGCAGTACTTC.

There are many counts of this clonotype. V gene TRBV29-1 combines with J gene TRBJ2-7, with unresolved D. The CDR3 loop spans 14 amino acids. The V and J ends lost 0 bases and 0 bases respectively, with 9 bases between them. Germline V lookup: CDR1 SQVTM, CDR2 ANQGSEA. The CDR3, as DNA: TGCAGCGTTGAAGATCCCCGAGACTCCTACGAGCAGTACTTC. Its protein product is CSVEDPRDSYEQYF.

The chain has TRBV3-1 and TRBJ2-7, with D perhaps matching TRBD1 (5 bases). V lost 3 bases and J 3 bases, leaving 18 bases between the germline ends. CDR3 length: 16 amino acids. Per germline, CDR1 LGHDT and CDR2 YNNKEL (reference sequence). The CDR3: CASSHRVGVALYEQYF. The CDR3 DNA is TGTGCCAGCAGCCACAGGGTAGGTGTGGCTCTCTACGAGCAGTACTTC.

This clonotype showed up many times. V is TRBV7-8 and J is TRBJ2-7; 13 bases line up with TRBD2. The CDR3 consists of 16 residues. The trim removed 1 base at V and 6 bases at J, leaving 6 bases unmatched. Germline lookup yields CDR1 SGHVS and CDR2 FQNEAQ. DNA for the CDR3: TGTGCCAGCAGCTTAGTACTAGCGGGAGGGCCTGGCGAGCAGTACTTC. It codes for CASSLVLAGGPGEQYF. The full variable domain, in which reference TRBV7-8 and TRBJ2-7 provide the parts outside the CDR3, is GAGVSQSPRYKVAKRGQDVALRCDPISGHVSLFWYQQALGQGPEFLTYFQNEAQLDKSGLPSDRFFAERPEGSVSTLKIQRTQQEDSAVYLCASSLVLAGGPGEQYFGPGTRLTVT.

This clonotype was counted ten times or more. The rearrangement uses TRBV12-3 or TRBV12-4 and TRBJ1-1; 7 bases are shared with TRBD1. After removal of 5 bases from V and 1 base from J, the junction contained 4 bases not matched to a gene. This CDR3 is built from 14 residues. The CDR3 DNA follows: TGTGCCAGCAGTAAGGGACAGACGAACACTGAAGCTTTCTTT. Protein product: CASSKGQTNTEAFF.

The sample holds many counts of this clonotype. The chain uses TRBV30 and TRBJ1-6; possible D gene TRBD1, 6 bases. Trimming took off 3 bases at V and 7 bases at J, with 10 bases between the two ends. Germline V CDR1 and CDR2: GTSNPN, SVGIG (reference sequence). The CDR3 runs 13 residues. The CDR3: CAWSHRANSPLHF. CDR3 nucleotides: TGTGCCTGGAGCCACAGGGCAAATTCACCCCTCCACTTT.

Many counts were recorded for this clonotype. The chain couples TRBV6-1 to TRBJ2-2; 7 bases agree with TRBD1. J gave up 6 bases and V 8 bases, and 9 bases lay outside the gene matches. The CDR3 has 14 amino acids. CDR1 MNHNS and CDR2 SASEGT come from the germline V gene. The CDR3: CASREGGASGELFF. The CDR3 DNA follows: TGTGCCAGCCGGGAAGGGGGCGCGTCCGGGGAGCTGTTTTTT.

The gene calls are TRBV6-1 and TRBJ2-5; 11 positions agree with TRBD2. V was clipped by 6 bases and J by 6 bases; unmatched bases: 15. The CDR3 extends over 17 amino acids. The germline V gene encodes CDR1 MNHNS and CDR2 SASEGT. The CDR3 DNA reads TGTGCCAGCAGCTCAACCCCACTAGCGGGGGCTCGAAAGACCCAGTACTTC. Translation: CASSSTPLAGARKTQYF.

This clonotype was detected ten times or more. The chain recombines TRBV9 with TRBJ2-7; D is possibly TRBD1 or TRBD2 (5 bases each). The CDR3 runs 15 residues. Germline V gene data show CDR1 as SGDLS and CDR2 as YYNGEE. Trimming shortened V by 0 bases and J by 5 bases, and 15 bases separated the two germline ends. The CDR3 region has the DNA TGTGCCAGCAGCGTAGGGGGTGCAGGGACCCACGAGCAGTACTTC. Its translation is CASSVGGAGTHEQYF. Based on the CDR3 plus reference TRBV9 and TRBJ2-7, the full variable domain is DSGVTQTPKHLITATGQRVTLRCSPRSGDLSVYWYQQSLDQGLQFLIQYYNGEERAKGNILERFSAQQFPDLHSELNLSSLELGDSALYFCASSVGGAGTHEQYFGPGTRLTVT.